The clone carrying this T cell receptor beta chain was counted a few times. The target antigen is unknown. The CDR3 totals 14 residues. The V and J ends lost 5 bases and 2 bases, in that order; junction bases with no gene match: 6. Germline V gene sequence: CDR1 SQVTM, CDR2 ANQGSEA. This sample is part of a study of T cells in Graves' hyperthyroidism and ophthalmopathy. Patients were excluded because of uncontrolled infection, other autoimmune disease, pregnancy or lactation. Authors of the study amplified TCR beta CDR3 regions from RNA transcripts. RT-PCR in the first round (using the HTBI primer set) targeted the TCR CDR3. In TCRdb, the multiplex PCR reads were re-called with MiXCR into one record per CDR3 protein. This sample carries 500,000 to 650,000 distinct CDR3 sequences, about 46% of them seen once, and the ten largest clones take about two fifths. Study-wide results and limits: Clonotypes that were expanded in thyroid above 0.001 mostly appeared in blood too. Ophthalmopathy, which appeared later, was predicted by the model a median approximately 6.7 months before onset. Stable hyperthyroidism was told apart from ophthalmopathy by a model built on 13 V-J features.

The sequenced material came from peripheral blood or thyroid tissue (not recorded which). The receptor comes from an adult woman with Graves' disease, either hyperthyroidism or ophthalmopathy (not recorded which). V usage is TRBV29-1 and J usage is TRBJ1-2; TRBD1 matches 9 bases. The CDR3 DNA sequence: TGCAGCGTTTCCCCGACAGGGGGGAACTATGGCTACACCTTC. Protein: CSVSPTGGNYGYTF.